What follows are 21 T cell receptor beta chains derived from one specimen sequenced in a study of molecular identifiers for immune sequencing clone quantification. TCRdb redid the calling of the PCR reads with MiXCR, one entry per CDR3 protein. The table lists about 510,000 distinct CDR3 sequences, less than 30% of them singletons. The specimen sequenced was naive CD8+ T cells from blood, with Jurkat cell RNA spiked in. The subset denotes: FACS-sorted CD8+CD4-CCR7+CD45RA+ naive T cells. The receptors come from a human donor in good health. Some libraries in this study had Jurkat cell RNA spiked in.

Many counts were recorded for this clonotype. The chain links TRBV5-6 to TRBJ1-1, with a possible D match to TRBD1 (5 bases). Germline V gene lookup returns CDR1 SGHDT and CDR2 YYEEEE. Trimming cost V 6 bases and J 5 bases, with 17 bases left between them. This CDR3 is 14 amino acids long. CDR3 sequence (DNA): TGTGCCAGCAACTCCGGCAGGTGGGGGACTGAAGCTTTCTTT. Its translation is CASNSGRWGTEAFF.

This clonotype was seen only a few times. The chain recombines TRBV6-5 with TRBJ2-7; 8 bases map to TRBD2. The J segment lost 3 bases and the V segment lost 6 bases, leaving 7 bases of the junction unmatched. Germline CDR1 MNHEY, CDR2 SVGAGI. CDR3 length equals 14 residues. The CDR3 DNA is TGTGCCAGCAGCCCTACAACTAGCGGCTACGAGCAGTACTTC. It specifies CASSPTTSGYEQYF.

In regard to this clonotype: A much larger clone is a single base away; this may be a read error. The V gene is TRBV29-1, the J gene TRBJ2-7; D may be TRBD2 (5 bases). V was cut by 0 bases and J by 5 bases, with 11 bases left in between. Germline-derived CDR1 and CDR2 are SQVTM and ANQGSEA. CDR3 length: 13 amino acids. In DNA, the CDR3 is TGCAGCGTTGAAGATCCGGGGTCGCACGAGCAGTACTTC. Protein sequence: CSVEDPGSHEQYF.

This clonotype showed up just a few times. The V call is TRBV27, the J call TRBJ2-3, with 7 bases lining up with TRBD1. The germline V gene has CDR1 MNHEY and CDR2 SMNVEV (reference sequence). CDR3 length equals 18 residues. V gave up 3 bases and J gave up 4 bases; unmatched junction bases: 16. The CDR3 DNA reads TGTGCCAGCAGTTTCGTCGGGACACAGGGGATAGTGGCAGATACGCAGTATTTT. Translated: CASSFVGTQGIVADTQYF.

J is TRBJ1-2 and V is TRBV5-4; perhaps TRBD1 as D (6 bases). The CDR3 runs to 18 residues. Germline CDR1 and CDR2: SGHNT and YYREEE (reference sequence). V was shortened by 4 bases and J by 2 bases, with 24 bases between the two germline ends. CDR3 sequence (DNA): TGTGCCAGCAGCCCAATAGGCGGGCGGGGGCCGCAGAACTATGGCTACACCTTC. Its protein product is CASSPIGGRGPQNYGYTF.

To note about this clonotype: The junction shows a germline mismatch at one end, possibly a read error. The DNA for the CDR3 is TGTGCCAGCAGCCAAGGGATTGTACAGCGCTTT. Its translation is CASSQGIVQRF. The genes are TRBV3-1 and TRBJ1-1; D is unresolved. CDR1 and CDR2 (germline): LGHDT, YNNKEL (reference sequence). The CDR3 has 11 amino acids.

The chain employs TRBV4-1 and TRBJ2-3; possible D gene TRBD2, 7 bases. The CDR3 totals 18 residues. The germline V gene encodes CDR1 MGHRA and CDR2 YSYEKL. V was cut by 3 bases and J by 2 bases, with 21 bases left in between. The CDR3 spells CASSQGTKRGAYTDTQYF. The CDR3 DNA is TGCGCCAGCAGCCAGGGGACAAAGCGGGGTGCATACACAGATACGCAGTATTTT.

On this clonotype itself: This clone may be a read error of a much larger clone one base away. The chain is built from TRBV7-9 and TRBJ2-7, with a tentative D call TRBD1 (6 bases). The germline V gene encodes CDR1 SEHNR and CDR2 FQNEAQ (reference sequence). This CDR3 has 14 residues. The CDR3: CANSPLFSGAEQYF. In DNA form, the CDR3 reads TGTGCCAACAGCCCCTTATTCTCAGGGGCCGAGCAGTACTTC.

This clonotype was observed many times. The CDR3: CASSSDRASYEQYF. CDR3 bases: TGTGCCAGCAGCTCCGACAGGGCCTCCTACGAGCAGTACTTC. This rearrangement joins TRBV7-9 to TRBJ2-7; 7 nucleotides line up with TRBD1. The CDR3 sequence is 14 residues long. V shed 4 bases and J 0 bases; nucleotides not matched to a gene: 3. CDR1 and CDR2 (germline): SEHNR, FQNEAQ (reference sequence).

The V and J genes are TRBV14 and TRBJ2-5; no firm D call. Germline V gene sequence: CDR1 SGHDN, CDR2 FVKESK. The CDR3 is 15 residues long. Trimming removed 1 base from V and 0 bases from J, with 9 bases in between. CDR3 DNA sequence: TGTGCCAGCAGCCAAGGCGCGCACAACCAAGAGACCCAGTACTTC. Residues: CASSQGAHNQETQYF.

A single count supports this clonotype. The chain combines TRBV11-2 with TRBJ2-3; 15 bases agree with TRBD2. Unmatched junction bases numbered 7, after V lost 6 bases and J lost 3 bases. Looked up from germline, CDR1 is SGHAT and CDR2 is FQNNGV. The CDR3 contains 17 residues. As DNA, the CDR3 is TGTGCCAGCAGATCCGGGACTAGCGGGAGGTATACAGATACGCAGTATTTT. It translates to CASRSGTSGRYTDTQYF.

The chain joins TRBV12-3 or TRBV12-4 to TRBJ2-7; 9 bases are a match to TRBD1. Losses at the gene ends were 6 bases for V and 0 bases for J; bases not matched to a gene: 6. CDR3 length: 15 amino acids. CDR3 amino acids: CASSPDRGSSYEQYF. The CDR3 DNA is TGTGCCAGCAGCCCTGACAGGGGGAGCTCCTACGAGCAGTACTTC.

The chain couples TRBV29-1 to TRBJ2-1; tentatively, D is TRBD1 (6 bases). This CDR3 contains 16 residues. CDR1 is SQVTM and CDR2 is ANQGSEA in the germline V gene. V gave up 0 bases and J gave up 7 bases, with 19 bases separating them. The CDR3 loop reads CSVEDWGHLGGNEQFF. CDR3 DNA sequence: TGCAGCGTTGAAGATTGGGGGCACCTTGGTGGGAATGAGCAGTTCTTC.

In its sample, this clonotype was seen many times. The rearrangement links TRBV28 to TRBJ1-5; 8 bases agree with TRBD1. CDR1 and CDR2 (germline): MDHEN, SYDVKM. V lost 6 bases to trimming and J lost 1 base; unmatched junction nucleotides: 2. This CDR3 spans 14 amino acids. The CDR3 DNA follows: TGTGCCAGCAGGGACAGGGCCAGCAATCAGCCCCAGCATTTT. It encodes CASRDRASNQPQHF.

This clonotype was counted only a few times. The chain joins TRBV10-3 to TRBJ2-7; D assignment may be TRBD1 or TRBD2 (5 bases each). Trimming left V 4 bases short and J 0 bases short, with 10 bases between. Per the germline V gene, CDR1 is ENHRY and CDR2 is SYGVKD. There are 14 residues in the CDR3. The CDR3, as DNA: TGTGCCATCAGTGCCCGGGACCTCTCCTACGAGCAGTACTTC. Amino acids: CAISARDLSYEQYF.

This chain uses TRBV7-2 with TRBJ2-1; 12 bases agree with TRBD1. The V gene's germline CDR1 is SGHTA and CDR2 FQGNSA. The CDR3 is made up of 16 amino acids. Germline trimming cut 1 base from V and 7 bases from J; bases unmatched to any gene: 5. CDR3 nucleotide sequence: TGTGCCAGCAGCTTAGGATGGGACAGGGGGCGTAATGAGCAGTTCTTC. This encodes CASSLGWDRGRNEQFF.

This clonotype has a count of ten or more. This chain joins TRBV29-1 and TRBJ2-7; TRBD2 agrees at 7 bases. The V gene's germline CDR1 is SQVTM and CDR2 ANQGSEA. CDR3 size: 13 residues. Trimming cost V 0 bases and J 4 bases; bases outside gene matches: 3. CDR3 coding DNA: TGCAGCGTTGAAGATCGCGGGGGATACGAGCAGTACTTC. Its translation is CSVEDRGGYEQYF.

The chain couples TRBV12-3 or TRBV12-4 to TRBJ2-5; D is undetermined. The CDR3 is 13 residues long. V lost 8 bases and J 2 bases, leaving 12 bases between the germline ends. Here the CDR3 reads CASCTSRQETQYF. The CDR3 coding sequence is TGTGCCAGCTGTACGAGCCGACAAGAGACCCAGTACTTC.

This clonotype has ten or more counts. The chain employs TRBV4-1 and TRBJ1-4; TRBD1 agrees at 9 bases. The CDR3 runs 16 residues. Germline loops: CDR1 MGHRA, CDR2 YSYEKL. V shed 1 base, J shed 6 bases, and the junction held 6 bases outside the gene matches. The DNA of the CDR3 is TGCGCCAGCAGCCAAGGGACAGGGGCCCCTCATGAAAAACTGTTTTTT. It is translated as CASSQGTGAPHEKLFF.

The chain combines TRBV12-5 with TRBJ1-6; 10 nucleotides line up with TRBD1. Germline CDR1 is LGHNT and CDR2 is FRNRAP. J lost 13 bases, V lost 6 bases, and 6 bases had no gene match. The CDR3 has 13 amino acids. CDR3 sequence reads: CASGGTGAYPLHF. CDR3 DNA sequence: TGTGCTAGTGGGGGGACAGGGGCTTATCCCCTCCACTTT.

Comment on this clonotype: A much larger clone lies one base from this, so it may be a read error. The chain links TRBV7-9 to TRBJ1-2; D not certain. Germline assignment: CDR1 SEHNR and CDR2 FQNEAQ (reference sequence). The CDR3 is 12 residues long. This CDR3 is CASSLSDKGAIF. The CDR3 DNA follows: TGTGCCAGCAGCTTATCAGACAAGGGAGCTATTTTC.